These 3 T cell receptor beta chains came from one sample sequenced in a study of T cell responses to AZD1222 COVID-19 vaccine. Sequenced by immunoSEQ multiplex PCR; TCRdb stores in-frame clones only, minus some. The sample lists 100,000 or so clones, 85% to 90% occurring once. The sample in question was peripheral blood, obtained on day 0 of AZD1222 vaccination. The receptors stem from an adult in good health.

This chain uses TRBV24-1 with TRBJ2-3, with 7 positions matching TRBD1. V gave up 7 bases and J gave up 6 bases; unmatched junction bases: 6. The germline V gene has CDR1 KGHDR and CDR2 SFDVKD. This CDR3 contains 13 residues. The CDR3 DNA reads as TGTGCCACCAGAGCTACAGGGGTGGATACGCAGTATTTT. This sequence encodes CATRATGVDTQYF.

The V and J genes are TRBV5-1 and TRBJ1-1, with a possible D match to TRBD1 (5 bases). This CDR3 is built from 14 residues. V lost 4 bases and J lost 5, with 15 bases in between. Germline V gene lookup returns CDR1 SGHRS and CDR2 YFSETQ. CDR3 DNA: TGCGCCAGCAGCCTAACGTCGGGGGGGACTGAAGCTTTCTTT. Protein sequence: CASSLTSGGTEAFF.

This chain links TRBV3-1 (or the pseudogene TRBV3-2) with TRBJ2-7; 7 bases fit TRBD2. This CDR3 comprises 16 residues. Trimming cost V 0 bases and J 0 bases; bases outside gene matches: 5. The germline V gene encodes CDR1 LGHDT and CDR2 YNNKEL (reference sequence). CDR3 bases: TGTGCCAGCAGCCAAGATGCGGGGGAAAGCTCCTACGAGCAGTACTTC. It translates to CASSQDAGESSYEQYF.